This is a list of T cell receptor beta chains from one sample in a study of tumor-infiltrating T cells and Merkel cell polyomavirus. The protocol was immunoSEQ multiplex PCR, while the TCRdb copy is restricted to in-frame clones and leaves out a portion. The table shows about 25,000 clones, with approximately 90% occurring only once. The sequencing sample was made of lymph node tissue. The source is a man aged 50 or older with Merkel cell carcinoma. Both conserved end residues are part of each CDR3. A D gene is named only where the DNA matches it firmly. The size of a clone is reported for some rows only, either as once, few or many, or as a class for expanded clones.

clone size	D gene	V gene	J gene	CDR3 protein	CDR3 DNA
NA	NA	TRBV6-5	TRBJ2-3	CASSTRGVSNTQYF	TGTGCCAGCAGTACCCGGGGAGTGAGTAATACGCAGTATTTT
NA	TRBD2	TRBV6-5	TRBJ2-1	CASRHSGRNNEQFF	TGTGCCAGCAGACACAGCGGGAGAAATAATGAGCAGTTCTTC
NA	NA	TRBV5-1	TRBJ1-1	CASSLERGSEAFF	TGCGCCAGCAGCTTGGAGCGGGGATCAGAAGCTTTCTTT
NA	NA	TRBV10-3	TRBJ1-2	CATSGATVGYGYTF	TGTGCCACCAGTGGAGCCACGGTCGGGTATGGCTACACCTTC
NA	TRBD1	TRBV6-6	TRBJ1-1	CASSLLTGGTEAFF	TGTGCCAGCAGTCTCCTGACAGGGGGCACTGAAGCTTTCTTT
NA	TRBD1	TRBV11-2	TRBJ2-7	CASSLETGTGEQYF	TGTGCCAGCAGCTTAGAGACAGGGACCGGCGAGCAGTACTTC
NA	TRBD2	TRBV6-5	TRBJ2-1	CASSRKPSGGNEQFF	TGTGCCAGCAGCCGGAAACCTAGCGGCGGGAATGAGCAGTTCTTC
NA	TRBD2	TRBV7-6	TRBJ2-1	CASSLSVAGANEQFF	TGTGCCAGCAGCTTATCCGTAGCGGGAGCCAATGAGCAGTTCTTC
few	NA	TRBV7-8	TRBJ1-4	CASSQGKPNEKLFF	TGTGCCAGCAGCCAGGGGAAACCTAATGAAAAACTGTTTTTT
few	NA	TRBV6-1	TRBJ1-1	CASSEATAMNTEAFF	TGTGCCAGCAGTGAAGCGACAGCCATGAACACTGAAGCTTTCTTT
NA	TRBD2	TRBV25-1	TRBJ2-5	CACSRAGGAETQYF	TGTGCCTGTAGCAGAGCGGGAGGCGCAGAGACCCAGTACTTC
NA	TRBD2	TRBV6-1	TRBJ2-7	CASTGTSGSSYEQYF	TGTGCCAGCACAGGGACTAGCGGTAGCTCCTACGAGCAGTACTTC
NA	NA	TRBV10-1	TRBJ2-1	CASSESTLAGYNEQFF	TGCGCCAGCAGTGAGTCGACCCTGGCGGGTTACAATGAGCAGTTCTTC
NA	NA	TRBV10-3	TRBJ1-5	CAISRQAGDQPQHF	TGTGCCATTTCCCGACAGGCGGGCGATCAGCCCCAGCATTTT
medium-sized	NA	TRBV9	TRBJ1-3	CASSQNRNYSGNTIYF	TGTGCCAGCAGCCAGAACAGGAACTACTCTGGAAACACCATATATTTT
NA	TRBD1	TRBV4-1	TRBJ1-1	CASSQAGPVRGDTEAFF	TGCGCCAGCAGCCAAGCTGGACCTGTCAGGGGGGACACTGAAGCTTTCTTT
NA	NA	TRBV4-1	TRBJ1-1	CASSPATGPNTEAFF	TGCGCCAGCAGCCCTGCCACAGGACCCAACACTGAAGCTTTCTTT
once	TRBD1	TRBV10-2	TRBJ1-3	CASSEFSGQGNTIYF	TGCGCCAGCAGTGAGTTTTCGGGACAGGGAAACACCATATATTTT
NA	TRBD2	TRBV27	TRBJ2-1	CASSLGLAGGHNEQFF	TGTGCCAGCAGCCTGGGACTAGCGGGAGGTCACAATGAGCAGTTCTTC
NA	TRBD1	TRBV28	TRBJ2-7	CASSRTGGGFKQYF	TGTGCCAGCAGTCGGACAGGGGGCGGATTTAAGCAGTACTTC
NA	NA	TRBV6-1	TRBJ1-2	CASSDGLGGGGYTF	TGTGCCAGCAGTGATGGGCTGGGGGGGGGTGGCTACACCTTC
NA	TRBD1	TRBV28	TRBJ2-7	CASSLNLKRDRSSYEQYF	TGTGCCAGCAGTTTAAATCTCAAGAGGGACAGGAGCTCCTACGAGCAGTACTTC